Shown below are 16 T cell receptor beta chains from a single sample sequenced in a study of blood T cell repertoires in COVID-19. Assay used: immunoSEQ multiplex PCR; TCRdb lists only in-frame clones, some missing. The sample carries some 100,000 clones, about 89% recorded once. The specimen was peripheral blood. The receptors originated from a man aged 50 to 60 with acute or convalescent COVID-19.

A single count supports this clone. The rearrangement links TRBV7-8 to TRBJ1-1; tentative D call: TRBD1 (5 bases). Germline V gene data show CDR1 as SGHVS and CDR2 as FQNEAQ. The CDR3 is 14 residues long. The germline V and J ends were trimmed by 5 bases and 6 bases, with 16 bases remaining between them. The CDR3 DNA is TGTGCCAGCAGCCTACGACAACAGGAGTCTGAAGCTTTCTTT. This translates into CASSLRQQESEAFF. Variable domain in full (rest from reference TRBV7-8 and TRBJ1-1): GAGVSQSPRYKVAKRGQDVALRCDPISGHVSLFWYQQALGQGPEFLTYFQNEAQLDKSGLPSDRFFAERPEGSVSTLKIQRTQQEDSAVYLCASSLRQQESEAFFGQGTRLTVV.

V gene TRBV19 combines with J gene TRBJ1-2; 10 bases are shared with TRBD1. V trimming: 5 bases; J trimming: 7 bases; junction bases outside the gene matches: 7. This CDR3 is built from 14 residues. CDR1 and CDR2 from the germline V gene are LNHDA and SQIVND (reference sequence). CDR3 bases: TGTGCCAGTAGTCTGTGGGGACAGGGGATTGGCTACACCTTC. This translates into CASSLWGQGIGYTF.

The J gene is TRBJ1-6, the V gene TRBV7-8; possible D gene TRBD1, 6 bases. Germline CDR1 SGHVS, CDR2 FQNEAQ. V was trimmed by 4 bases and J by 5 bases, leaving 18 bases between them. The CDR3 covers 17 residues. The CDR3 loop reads CASSSPVNRADNSPLHF. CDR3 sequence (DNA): TGTGCCAGCAGCTCACCGGTAAACAGGGCGGATAATTCACCCCTCCACTTT.

DNA for the CDR3: TGTGCCAGCAGCTTATCAGCGGTGCTTCTAGAGACCCAGTACTTC. As protein: CASSLSAVLLETQYF. The V gene is TRBV7-8, the J gene TRBJ2-5; the D gene is possibly TRBD2 (5 bases). Trimming left V 2 bases short and J 4 bases short, with 14 bases between. In germline, CDR1 is SGHVS, CDR2 FQNEAQ. The CDR3 consists of 15 residues. Complete variable domain (other parts from reference TRBV7-8 and TRBJ2-5): GAGVSQSPRYKVAKRGQDVALRCDPISGHVSLFWYQQALGQGPEFLTYFQNEAQLDKSGLPSDRFFAERPEGSVSTLKIQRTQQEDSAVYLCASSLSAVLLETQYFGPGTRLLVL.

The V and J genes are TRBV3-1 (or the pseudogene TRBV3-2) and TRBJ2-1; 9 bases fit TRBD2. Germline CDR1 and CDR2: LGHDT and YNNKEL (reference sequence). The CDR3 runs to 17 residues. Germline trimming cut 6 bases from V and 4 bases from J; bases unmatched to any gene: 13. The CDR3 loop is CASSHFRGTSPYNEQFF. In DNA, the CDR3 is TGTGCCAGCAGTCATTTTAGGGGGACTAGCCCTTACAATGAGCAGTTCTTC.

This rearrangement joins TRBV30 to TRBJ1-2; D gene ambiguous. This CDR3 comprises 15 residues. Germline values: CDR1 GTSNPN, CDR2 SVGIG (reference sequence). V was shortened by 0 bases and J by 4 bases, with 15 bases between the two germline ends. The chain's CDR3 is CAWSVDVSGTYGYTF. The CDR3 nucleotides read TGTGCCTGGAGTGTAGACGTCAGCGGCACCTATGGCTACACCTTC.

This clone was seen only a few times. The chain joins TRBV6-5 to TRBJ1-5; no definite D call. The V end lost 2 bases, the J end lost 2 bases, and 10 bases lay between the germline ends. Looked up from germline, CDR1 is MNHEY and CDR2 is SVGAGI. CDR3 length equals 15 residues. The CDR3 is CASSYGGVGNQPQHF. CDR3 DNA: TGTGCCAGCAGTTACGGCGGGGTGGGCAATCAGCCCCAGCATTTT.

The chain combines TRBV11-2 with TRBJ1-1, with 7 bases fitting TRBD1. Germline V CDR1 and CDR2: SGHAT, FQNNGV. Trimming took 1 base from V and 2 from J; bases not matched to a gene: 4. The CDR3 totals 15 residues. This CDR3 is CASSLASGGNTEAFF. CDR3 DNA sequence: TGTGCCAGCAGCTTAGCCTCAGGGGGAAACACTGAAGCTTTCTTT.

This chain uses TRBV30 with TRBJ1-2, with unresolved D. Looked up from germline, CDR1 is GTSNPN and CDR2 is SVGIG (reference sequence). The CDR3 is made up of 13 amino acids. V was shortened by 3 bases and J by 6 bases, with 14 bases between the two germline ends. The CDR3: CAWSRPGRNGYTF. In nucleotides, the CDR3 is TGTGCCTGGAGCCGACCAGGAAGAAATGGCTACACCTTC.

CDR3 nucleotide sequence: TGTGCCACCAGTGCACCCGGGACTAGCACAGATACGCAGTATTTT. This gives the protein CATSAPGTSTDTQYF. The rearrangement uses TRBV24-1 and TRBJ2-3, with D possibly TRBD2 on 6 matching bases. CDR3 length equals 15 residues. Trimming cost V 5 bases and J 0 bases, with 11 bases left between them. Germline assignment: CDR1 KGHDR and CDR2 SFDVKD.

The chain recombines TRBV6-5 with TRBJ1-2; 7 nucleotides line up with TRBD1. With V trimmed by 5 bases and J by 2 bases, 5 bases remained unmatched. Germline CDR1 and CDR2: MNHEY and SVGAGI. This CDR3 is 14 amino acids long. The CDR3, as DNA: TGTGCCAGCAGTCCAGACAGGGAGAACTATGGCTACACCTTC. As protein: CASSPDRENYGYTF.

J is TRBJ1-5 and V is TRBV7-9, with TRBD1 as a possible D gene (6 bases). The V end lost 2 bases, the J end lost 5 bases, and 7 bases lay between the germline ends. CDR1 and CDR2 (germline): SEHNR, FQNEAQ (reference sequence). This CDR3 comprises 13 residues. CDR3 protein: CASSLTGHQPQHF. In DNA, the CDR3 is TGTGCCAGCAGCTTAACAGGGCATCAGCCCCAGCATTTT.

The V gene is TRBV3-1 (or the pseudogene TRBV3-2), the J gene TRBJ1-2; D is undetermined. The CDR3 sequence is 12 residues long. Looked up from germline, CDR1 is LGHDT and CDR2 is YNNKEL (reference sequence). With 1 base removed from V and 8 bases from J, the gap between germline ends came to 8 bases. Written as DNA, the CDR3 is TGTGCCAGCAGCCAAGCGGCGGCCGGCTACACCTTC. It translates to CASSQAAAGYTF.

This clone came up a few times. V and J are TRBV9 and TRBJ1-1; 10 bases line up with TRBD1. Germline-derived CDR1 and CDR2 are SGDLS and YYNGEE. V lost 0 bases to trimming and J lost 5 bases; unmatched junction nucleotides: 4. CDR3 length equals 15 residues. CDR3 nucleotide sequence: TGTGCCAGCAGCGTAGCAGGGACAGGGGCGACTGAAGCTTTCTTT. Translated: CASSVAGTGATEAFF.

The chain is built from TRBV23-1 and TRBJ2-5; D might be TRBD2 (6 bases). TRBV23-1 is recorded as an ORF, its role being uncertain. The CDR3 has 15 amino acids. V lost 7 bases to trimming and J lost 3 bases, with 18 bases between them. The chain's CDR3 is CASKRAGPFKETQYF. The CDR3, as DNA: TGCGCCAGCAAAAGGGCGGGACCTTTTAAAGAGACCCAGTACTTC.

Written as DNA, the CDR3 is TGTGCCAGCAGTGGGGGCGGGAGGGGGAATGAGCAGTTCTTC. This encodes CASSGGGRGNEQFF. J is TRBJ2-1 and V is TRBV2, with 9 positions matching TRBD2. This CDR3 has 14 residues. Germline CDR1 reads SNHLY; CDR2 reads FYNNEI. J lost 7 bases, V lost 4 bases, and 5 bases had no gene match.